This T cell receptor beta chain was identified during a study of patients and donors after allogeneic stem cell transplantation. The germline V gene has CDR1 SNHLY and CDR2 FYNNEI. With V trimmed by 7 bases and J by 6 bases, 5 bases remained unmatched. This CDR3 contains 13 residues. Via MiXCR, TCRdb re-called the RT-PCR reads, giving one row per CDR3 protein. The data show hundreds of thousands of distinct CDR3 sequences, roughly 16% seen once. This clonotype was obtained from a human donor who was either an allogeneic HSCT recipient or a stem cell or donor lymphocyte infusion donor (not recorded which). It is not recorded whose cells these are; they may come from a transplant donor. The gene calls are TRBV2 and TRBJ2-2; TRBD2 agrees at 7 bases. The sample taken for sequencing was blood, either unsorted or a sorted T cell fraction (not recorded which). The CDR3 sequence: CASTVGGAGELFF. In DNA, the CDR3 is TGTGCCAGCACGGTTGGGGGGGCCGGGGAGCTGTTTTTT.